This T cell receptor (beta chain) was captured by sequencing in a study of CD8 T cells in Susac syndrome. Concerning this clonotype itself: Its antigen is currently unknown.

Study outcomes and limitations: The study acknowledged a relatively small number of individuals in its TCR sequencing and HLA analysis.

An amount of RNA that ranged from roughly 0.45 to 1 ug was reverse transcribed with random hexamers. The TCR beta CDR3 was amplified by immunoSEQ multiplex PCR across 54 Vbeta, 13 Jbeta. TCRdb itself ran the immunoSEQ multiplex PCR reads through MiXCR, one entry per CDR3 protein. The sample contains around 270,000 distinct CDR3 sequences, 75% to 90% of which appear only once. The germline V gene encodes CDR1 SGHNT and CDR2 YYREEE (reference sequence). The length of the CDR3 is 15 residues. V lost 7 bases, J lost 7 bases, and 13 bases stayed unmatched. Input material: CD8+ T cells from PBMCs. The receptor was isolated from a human donor with multiple sclerosis. This chain connects TRBV5-4 to TRBJ2-3; 9 nucleotides agree with TRBD1. The CDR3 reads CASGDRGSLNYTQYF. In nucleotides, the CDR3 is TGTGCCAGCGGCGACAGGGGGAGCTTGAACTATACGCAGTATTTT.